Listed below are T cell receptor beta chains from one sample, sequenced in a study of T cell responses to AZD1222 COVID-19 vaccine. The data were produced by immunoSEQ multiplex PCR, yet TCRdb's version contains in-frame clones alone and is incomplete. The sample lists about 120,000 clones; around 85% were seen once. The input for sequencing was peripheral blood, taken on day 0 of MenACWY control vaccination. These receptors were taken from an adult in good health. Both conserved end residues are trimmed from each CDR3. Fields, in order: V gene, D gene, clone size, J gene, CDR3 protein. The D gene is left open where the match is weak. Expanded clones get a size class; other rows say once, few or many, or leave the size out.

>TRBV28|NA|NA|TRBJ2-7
ASSLLIGSSYEQY
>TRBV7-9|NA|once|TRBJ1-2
ASSLGQEGYT
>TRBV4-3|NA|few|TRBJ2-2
ASSQDRSTGELF
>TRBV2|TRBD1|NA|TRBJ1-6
ASRTTGGSYNSPLH
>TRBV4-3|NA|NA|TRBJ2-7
ASSQGTAASYEQY
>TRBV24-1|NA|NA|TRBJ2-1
ATRGNGEQF
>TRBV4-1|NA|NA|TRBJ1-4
ASSPISGATNEKLF
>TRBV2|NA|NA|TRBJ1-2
ASSRLTGSSYGYT
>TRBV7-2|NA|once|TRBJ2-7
ASSPSQGLPAYEQY
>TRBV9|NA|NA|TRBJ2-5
ASSPGETQY
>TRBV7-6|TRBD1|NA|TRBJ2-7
ASSLGSGGQGAKYEQY
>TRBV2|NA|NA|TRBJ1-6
ASTPGIGSPLH
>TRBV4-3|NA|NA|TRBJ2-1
ASSQERAPGNEQF
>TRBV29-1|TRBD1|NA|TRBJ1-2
SVQRTGGLPYGYT
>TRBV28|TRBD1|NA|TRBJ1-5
ASSLRRTGGNQPQH
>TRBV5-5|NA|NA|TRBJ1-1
ASSGRGVNTEAF
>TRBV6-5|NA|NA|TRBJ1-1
ASMPYTEAF
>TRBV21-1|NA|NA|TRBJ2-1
ASSKDGAYNEQF
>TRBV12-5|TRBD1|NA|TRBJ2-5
ASGLGTGVMETQY
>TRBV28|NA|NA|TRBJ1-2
ASSSPRPGQKANYGYT
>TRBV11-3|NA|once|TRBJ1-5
ASSLEIGEPRYQPQH
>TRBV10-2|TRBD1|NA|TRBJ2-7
ASNSPGSGTVYEQY
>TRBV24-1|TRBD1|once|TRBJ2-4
ATSDPRQGGNIQY
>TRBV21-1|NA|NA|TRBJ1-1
ASRQGATMAF
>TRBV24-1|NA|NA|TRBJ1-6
ATSDRGKNSPLH
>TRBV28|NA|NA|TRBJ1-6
ASRSSTVSPLH
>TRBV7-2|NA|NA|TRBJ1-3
ASSLLRTAGNTIY
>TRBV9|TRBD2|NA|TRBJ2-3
ASSAWSGGDTDTQY
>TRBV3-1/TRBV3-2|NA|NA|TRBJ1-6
ASSHTPFVENSPLH
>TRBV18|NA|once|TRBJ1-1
ASSPPSGVLMNTEAF
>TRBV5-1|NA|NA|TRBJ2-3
ASSLGRKTDTQY
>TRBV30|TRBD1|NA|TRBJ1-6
AWSAGQGNNSPLH
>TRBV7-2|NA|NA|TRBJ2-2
ASSLITTGELF
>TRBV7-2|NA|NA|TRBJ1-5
ASSLILGGTNQPQH
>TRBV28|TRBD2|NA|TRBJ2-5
ASSSAGRPPQTQY
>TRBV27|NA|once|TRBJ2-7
ASISQTGYEQY
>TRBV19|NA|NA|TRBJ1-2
ASSPGQNYGYT
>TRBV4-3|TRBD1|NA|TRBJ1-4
ASSQDLGQGYEKLF
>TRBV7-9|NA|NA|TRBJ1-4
ASSLGTPATNEKLF
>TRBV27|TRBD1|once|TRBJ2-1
ASSRPGQGVNEQF
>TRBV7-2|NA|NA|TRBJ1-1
ASSLADRRWLNTEAF
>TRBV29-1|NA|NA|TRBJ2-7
SVEVAEKQDYEQY
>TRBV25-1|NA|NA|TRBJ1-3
ASSGPGRRSGNTIY
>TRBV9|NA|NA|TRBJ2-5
ASSVTVGETQY
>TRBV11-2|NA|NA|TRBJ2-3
ASSLGWASDKDTQY
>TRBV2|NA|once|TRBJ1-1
ASSQTVNTEAF
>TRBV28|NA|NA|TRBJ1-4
ASSLFSGEKLF
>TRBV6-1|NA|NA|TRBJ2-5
ASSEDPLAGQGSWAETQY
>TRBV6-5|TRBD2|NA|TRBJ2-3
ASRLRGDTDTQY